What follows are 32 T cell receptor beta chains derived from one specimen sequenced in a study of a mutant IDH1 vaccine in newly diagnosed glioma. Time point indicated: week 11, during vaccination. Every single dose of the vaccine, 300 ug of mutant IDH1 20-mer peptide, came with topical imiquimod. This table comes from immunoSEQ multiplex PCR, and its TCRdb copy is limited to in-frame clones, with some not included. The table has 50,000 or so clones, over 75% seen once; the top ten hold more than 2%. The antigens of these receptors remain unknown. The source was PBMCs, collected from a glioma patient whose treatment included an IDH1 peptide vaccine. Receptor source: a man between 50 and 59 years old with glioma.

This sequence joins TRBV27 and TRBJ2-2, with a possible D match to TRBD1 (5 bases). Trimming shortened V by 6 bases and J by 2 bases, and 19 bases separated the two germline ends. Germline CDR1 reads MNHEY; CDR2 reads SMNVEV (reference sequence). This CDR3 is 17 amino acids long. The CDR3 is CASRADRTPSNTGELFF. The CDR3 nucleotides read TGTGCCAGCAGGGCCGACAGAACCCCATCTAACACCGGGGAGCTGTTTTTT.

This clone was seen a single time. The gene calls are TRBV18 and TRBJ2-1, with D hard to call. Trimming stripped 2 bases from V and 7 bases from J, with 3 bases between. The CDR3 covers 11 residues. CDR1 KGHSH and CDR2 LQKENI come from the germline V gene. In DNA form, the CDR3 reads TGTGCCAGCTCACCAGAAAATGAGCAGTTCTTC. The encoded protein is CASSPENEQFF.

This chain links TRBV6-1 with TRBJ1-2, with 7 nucleotides matching TRBD1. CDR1 is MNHNS, CDR2 SASEGT, per germline. Unmatched junction bases numbered 6, after V lost 3 bases and J lost 8 bases. The CDR3 runs 13 residues. CDR3 region: CASSDPTGRGYTF. The DNA of the CDR3 is TGTGCCAGCAGTGACCCGACAGGGAGGGGCTACACCTTC.

The V gene is TRBV18, the J gene TRBJ2-1; 8 positions agree with TRBD2. CDR1 is KGHSH and CDR2 is LQKENI in the germline V gene. Trimming at V came to 7 bases and at J to 7 bases, leaving 9 bases not matched to a gene. The length of the CDR3 is 14 residues. The CDR3 sequence is CASFSGSGGNEQFF. CDR3 DNA: TGTGCCAGCTTCAGCGGGAGTGGGGGAAATGAGCAGTTCTTC.

In this sample, this clone turned up once. The V call is TRBV7-8, the J call TRBJ1-6; TRBD1 matches at 8 bases. CDR1 and CDR2 (germline): SGHVS, FQNEAQ. CDR3 length: 13 residues. The V gene end was trimmed by 8 bases and the J gene end by 7 bases; junction bases not matched to a gene: 4. CDR3 amino acids: CASGQGPNSPLHF. The CDR3 DNA reads as TGTGCCAGCGGACAGGGACCGAATTCACCCCTCCACTTT.

The V gene is TRBV2, the J gene TRBJ1-5; possibly TRBD1 for D (6 bases). The CDR3 spans 15 residues. Germline V lookup: CDR1 SNHLY, CDR2 FYNNEI. The ends were cut back, 2 bases at V and 0 bases at J, with 8 bases in the middle. CDR3 region: CASSEIQGSNQPQHF. In nucleotides, the CDR3 is TGTGCCAGCAGTGAAATACAGGGTAGCAATCAGCCCCAGCATTTT.

The genes are TRBV28 and TRBJ1-6, with a possible D match to TRBD1 (6 bases). V lost 4 bases, J lost 7 bases, and 14 bases lay in between. The germline V gene encodes CDR1 MDHEN and CDR2 SYDVKM. This CDR3 region has 15 residues. The CDR3 bases are TGTGCCAGCAGTTACCCCGGGAGGGGGAATTCACCCCTCCACTTT. Protein product: CASSYPGRGNSPLHF.

This sequence joins TRBV9 and TRBJ2-1; tentative D call: TRBD2 (6 bases). The CDR3 has 15 amino acids. CDR1 and CDR2 from the germline V gene are SGDLS and YYNGEE. V shed 0 bases and J shed 9 bases, with 16 bases lying between them. In DNA form, the CDR3 reads TGTGCCAGCAGCGTAGGGTGGGGGGAAGGCGGTGAGCAGTTCTTC. Protein sequence: CASSVGWGEGGEQFF.

This rearrangement joins TRBV11-3 to TRBJ2-4; D is uncertain. The germline CDR1 and CDR2 sequences are SGHNT and YENEEA. Trimming removed 3 bases from V and 0 bases from J, with 6 bases in between. The CDR3 is 14 amino acids. The CDR3 loop is CASSFGIAKNIQYF. CDR3 coding DNA: TGTGCCAGCAGCTTTGGAATAGCCAAAAACATTCAGTACTTC.

The genes are TRBV10-2 and TRBJ2-7; tentatively, D is TRBD2 (5 bases). The CDR3 runs to 16 residues. The ends were cut back, 0 bases at V and 2 bases at J, with 14 bases in the middle. Per the germline V gene, CDR1 is WSHSY and CDR2 is SAAADI. Here the CDR3 DNA reads TGCGCCAGCAGTGAGTCTTGGATATCCGGGACCTACGAGCAGTACTTC. It encodes CASSESWISGTYEQYF.

The table lists this clone with a count of one. The CDR3 here is CASRTSRGQAYEQYF. CDR3 DNA sequence: TGTGCCAGTAGAACTTCCAGGGGGCAAGCTTACGAGCAGTACTTC. The chain recombines TRBV19 with TRBJ2-7, with TRBD1 identical over 8 bases. The CDR3 extends over 15 amino acids. Per germline, CDR1 LNHDA and CDR2 SQIVND (reference sequence). The V and J ends lost 6 bases and 4 bases, in that order; junction bases with no gene match: 11.

The chain is built from TRBV19 and TRBJ2-1; D possibly corresponds to TRBD2 (7 bases). In germline, CDR1 is LNHDA, CDR2 SQIVND (reference sequence). The CDR3 runs to 15 residues. Trimming shortened V by 11 bases and J by 3 bases, and 20 bases separated the two germline ends. The CDR3 protein is CASRGGGGDYNEQFF. The CDR3, as DNA: TGTGCCTCAAGGGGAGGCGGGGGCGACTACAATGAGCAGTTCTTC. Drawing the rest from reference TRBV19 and TRBJ2-1, the complete variable domain is DGGITQSPKYLFRKEGQNVTLSCEQNLNHDAMYWYRQDPGQGLRLIYYSQIVNDFQKGDIAEGYSVSREKKESFPLTVTSAQKNPTAFYLCASRGGGGDYNEQFFGPGTRLTVL.

The V call is TRBV27, the J call TRBJ2-3, with D unresolved. V lost 3 bases and J lost 2, with 9 bases in between. The germline CDR1 and CDR2 sequences are MNHEY and SMNVEV (reference sequence). The CDR3 is 14 residues long. For the CDR3, the DNA is TGTGCCAGCAGTTTCCTCCCTTACACAGATACGCAGTATTTT. Amino acid sequence: CASSFLPYTDTQYF.

This clone showed up just once. The chain combines TRBV1 with TRBJ2-7; TRBD1 is the table's D call, not checked against the DNA. TRBV1 is a pseudogene. The CDR3 covers 14 residues. Written as DNA, the CDR3 is TGCACCAGCAGCCAAGTAAGCGTTAGGGGCGAGCAGTACTTC. Its translation is CTSSQVSVRGEQYF.

In DNA form, the CDR3 reads TGCGCCAGCAGCCCTGGACAGGGTATGGCATCGAGTGGAAACACCATATATTTT. This encodes CASSPGQGMASSGNTIYF. The rearrangement uses TRBV5-1 and TRBJ1-3; 8 nucleotides line up with TRBD1. Germline V gene data show CDR1 as SGHRS and CDR2 as YFSETQ. The length of the CDR3 is 18 residues. Trimming at V came to 4 bases and at J to 3 bases, leaving 15 bases not matched to a gene.

This clone has just one count. The chain is built from TRBV7-8 and TRBJ2-7; 8 bases are shared with TRBD2. Germline values: CDR1 SGHVS, CDR2 FQNEAQ. The V and J ends lost 2 bases and 1 base, in that order; junction bases with no gene match: 1. The CDR3 has 14 amino acids. As DNA, the CDR3 is TGTGCCAGCAGCTTAATAGCGGGGTCCTACGAGCAGTACTTC. This gives the protein CASSLIAGSYEQYF.

V usage is TRBV2 and J usage is TRBJ2-2; perhaps TRBD1 as D (5 bases). The V gene's germline CDR1 is SNHLY and CDR2 FYNNEI. V lost 6 bases and J lost 2, with 13 bases in between. CDR3 size: 15 residues. CDR3 nucleotide sequence: TGTGCCAGCAGGGGCCAAGGGGTTAACACCGGGGAGCTGTTTTTT. Its protein product is CASRGQGVNTGELFF.

This chain connects TRBV9 to TRBJ1-3, with D unclear. This CDR3 spans 18 amino acids. The germline V gene encodes CDR1 SGDLS and CDR2 YYNGEE. V gave up 3 bases and J gave up 0 bases, with 19 bases separating them. The CDR3 reads CASSEYEQPNLSGNTIYF. The CDR3 DNA is TGTGCCAGCAGCGAGTACGAACAGCCAAACCTCTCTGGAAACACCATATATTTT.

The CDR3 DNA reads TGTGCCAGCCCGAACACAGGGGGCAATGAGCAGTTCTTC. Protein: CASPNTGGNEQFF. The rearrangement joins TRBV21-1 to TRBJ2-1; the table assigns TRBD1, which was not confirmed against the DNA. TRBV21-1 is termed a pseudogene. The CDR3 totals 13 residues.

V and J are TRBV18 and TRBJ1-1; D remains unclear. The CDR3 length is 15 residues. Trimming took off 0 bases at V and 0 bases at J, with 8 bases between the two ends. Germline CDR1 reads KGHSH; CDR2 reads LQKENI. CDR3 DNA: TGTGCCAGCTCACCACCCCAGCCCATGAACACTGAAGCTTTCTTT. This gives the protein CASSPPQPMNTEAFF.

In the case of this clone: The junction shows a germline mismatch at one end, possibly a read error. CDR3: CASSLRTTGVRGSVNF. The CDR3 DNA is TGTGCCAGCTCACTAAGAACTACAGGGGTCCGCGGGTCGGTCAACTTC. The chain couples TRBV18 to TRBJ2-7, with 7 positions matching TRBD1. CDR1 is KGHSH, CDR2 LQKENI, per germline. CDR3 length equals 16 residues.

The chain has TRBV5-6 and TRBJ1-4; 9 bases are shared with TRBD1. Germline assignment: CDR1 SGHDT and CDR2 YYEEEE. The trim removed 2 bases at V and 6 bases at J, leaving 8 bases unmatched. The CDR3 runs to 16 residues. In nucleotides, the CDR3 is TGTGCCAGCAGCTTCAAATCCGGGACAGGGCATGAAAAACTGTTTTTT. Translation gives CASSFKSGTGHEKLFF.

The count of this clone is one. V is TRBV30 and J is TRBJ2-4, with a possible D match to TRBD2 (5 bases). Germline loops: CDR1 GTSNPN, CDR2 SVGIG (reference sequence). This CDR3 has 15 amino acids. V was shortened by 5 bases and J by 2 bases, with 16 bases between the two germline ends. CDR3 coding DNA: TGTGCCTGGGCCCCGGGGTCAGAAACCAAAAACATTCAGTACTTC. Residues: CAWAPGSETKNIQYF.

The chain links TRBV4-2 to TRBJ2-6; D remains ambiguous. The CDR3 spans 16 residues. V lost 0 bases and J lost 0, with 6 bases in between. The germline gives CDR1 LGHNA, CDR2 YNFKEQ. As DNA, the CDR3 is TGTGCCAGCAGCCAAGAGGGGTTCTCTGGGGCCAACGTCCTGACTTTC. Its translation is CASSQEGFSGANVLTF.

The chain joins TRBV2 to TRBJ2-5; 14 positions agree with TRBD2. The CDR3 is made up of 15 amino acids. From germline, CDR1 is SNHLY and CDR2 FYNNEI. The V and J ends lost 6 bases and 4 bases, in that order; junction bases with no gene match: 4. The CDR3 DNA follows: TGTGCCAGCAGGGTCGGGACTAGCGGGGGAGAGACCCAGTACTTC. Its translation is CASRVGTSGGETQYF.

The rearrangement joins TRBV7-9 to TRBJ1-3, with 11 positions matching TRBD1. J lost 8 bases, V lost 3 bases, and 12 bases had no gene match. Per germline, CDR1 SEHNR and CDR2 FQNEAQ (reference sequence). The length of the CDR3 is 17 residues. CDR3: CASSFRFDGQGADTIYF. The CDR3 region has the DNA TGTGCCAGCAGCTTTAGATTTGATGGACAGGGGGCGGACACCATATATTTT.

This chain links TRBV5-6 with TRBJ2-5, with a tentative D call TRBD2 (5 bases). Germline V lookup: CDR1 SGHDT, CDR2 YYEEEE. The CDR3 runs 13 residues. V lost 2 bases to trimming and J lost 4 bases, with 9 bases between them. Here the CDR3 DNA reads TGTGCCAGCAGCTTCGGACTGGGAGAGACCCAGTACTTC. Its protein is CASSFGLGETQYF.

V and J are TRBV28 and TRBJ2-7, with 10 bases fitting TRBD2. V trimming: 5 bases; J trimming: 3 bases; junction bases outside the gene matches: 10. The CDR3 extends over 16 amino acids. Germline V CDR1 and CDR2: MDHEN, SYDVKM. The CDR3 DNA sequence: TGTGCCAGCAGTCCATCTAGCGGGGGAGACCTCTACGAGCAGTACTTC. Translating it yields CASSPSSGGDLYEQYF. Using reference TRBV28 and TRBJ2-7 for the parts outside the CDR3, the full variable domain is DVKVTQSSRYLVKRTGEKVFLECVQDMDHENMFWYRQDPGLGLRLIYFSYDVKMKEKGDIPEGYSVSREKKERFSLILESASTNQTSMYLCASSPSSGGDLYEQYFGPGTRLTVT.

The chain employs TRBV10-3 and TRBJ2-7; TRBD2 aligns across 12 bases. Germline CDR1 ENHRY, CDR2 SYGVKD. The ends lost 6 bases at V and 7 bases at J; junction bases unmatched: 16. The CDR3 loop spans 17 amino acids. CDR3 sequence (DNA): TGTGCCATCAGAGGCCCGACTAGCGGGAGATTCGGAGAGGAGCAGTACTTC. This sequence encodes CAIRGPTSGRFGEEQYF.

This chain links TRBV13 with TRBJ2-4, with D possibly being TRBD1 (5 bases). The V end lost 5 bases, the J end lost 9 bases, and 11 bases lay between the germline ends. This CDR3 region has 12 residues. Germline V gives CDR1 PRHDT, CDR2 FYEKMQ (reference sequence). The DNA for the CDR3 is TGTGCCAGCAGCCCGGACATCGGCATTCAGTACTTC. Protein product: CASSPDIGIQYF.

The V gene is TRBV14, the J gene TRBJ2-7; tentative D call: TRBD2 (5 bases). Germline values: CDR1 SGHDN, CDR2 FVKESK. V lost 0 bases and J lost 2, with 14 bases in between. The CDR3 covers 16 residues. CDR3 bases: TGTGCCAGCAGCCAAGATCGCGTCGGGCGGGCCTACGAGCAGTACTTC. This gives the protein CASSQDRVGRAYEQYF. Full variable domain (remainder filled in from reference TRBV14 and TRBJ2-7): EAGVTQFPSHSVIEKGQTVTLRCDPISGHDNLYWYRRVMGKEIKFLLHFVKESKQDESGMPNNRFLAERTGGTYSTLKVQPAELEDSGVYFCASSQDRVGRAYEQYFGPGTRLTVT.

The chain combines TRBV30 with TRBJ1-2; 12 bases match TRBD1. The CDR3 consists of 15 residues. Germline values: CDR1 GTSNPN, CDR2 SVGIG (reference sequence). J was trimmed by 6 bases and V by 4 bases; bases with no gene match: 9. The CDR3 coding sequence is TGTGCCTGGACGACAGGGACAGGGGGCGTAAATGGCTACACCTTC. Translation: CAWTTGTGGVNGYTF.